This T cell receptor beta chain was sequenced during a study of blood T cell repertoires in COVID-19. Study-wide context: Samples representing acute and convalescent COVID-19 were sourced from the United States, Italy and Spain. T cells, B-cell-depleted T cells, or PBMCs provided the cDNA or gDNA that served as material.

Measured with immunoSEQ multiplex PCR; TCRdb has only the in-frame clones, and not every one. The repertoire holds about 210,000 clones, with about four fifths as singletons. This CDR3 is 19 amino acids long. V dropped 2 bases and J dropped 0 bases, with 17 bases sitting between them. CDR1 MGHRA and CDR2 YSYEKL come from the germline V gene. V gene TRBV4-1 combines with J gene TRBJ1-6; the D is unclear. The TCR comes from a woman between 45 and 60 years old with active or convalescent COVID-19. The sequenced sample was peripheral blood. In DNA form, the CDR3 reads TGCGCCAGCAGCCAAAAATCGGGAGCAGCGAACTCCTATAATTCACCCCTCCACTTT. This sequence encodes CASSQKSGAANSYNSPLHF.